This record looks at one T cell receptor beta chain sequence and its context. Its antigen is unidentified. This sample was taken from a study of cytomegalovirus exposure and HLA in healthy donors. Findings and caveats of the study: Later work found that TCR association rates differed between HLA loci; DRB1 had the most and HLA-C the fewest. TRBV6-2, TRBV6-3 and other indistinguishable V segments were excluded.

With 60 Vbeta and 13 Jbeta primers, the PCR was carried out. Using immunoSEQ multiplex PCR, the repertoire was profiled, and TCRdb retains in-frame clones only, with some absent. Of around 190,000 clones listed, 65% to 90% were seen once; the top ten hold 1% to 1.5%. In germline, CDR1 is PRHDT, CDR2 FYEKMQ (reference sequence). V was pared by 2 bases and J by 6 bases, with 9 bases of the junction left unmatched. The CDR3 has 16 residues. Sequenced material: PBMCs. The TCR originated in a girl aged 2 to 10 in good health and CMV-seropositive. The V gene is TRBV13, the J gene TRBJ2-3, with 9 bases identical to TRBD2. The CDR3 spells CASSLHPAGGVDTQYF. In nucleotides, the CDR3 is TGTGCCAGCAGCTTACACCCAGCGGGGGGTGTTGATACGCAGTATTTT.